The rows below give T cell receptor beta chains drawn from one sample of a study of T cell responses to AZD1222 COVID-19 vaccine. Profiled with immunoSEQ multiplex PCR; TCRdb holds only in-frame clones, not every one. Found here are around 110,000 clones, 80% to 90% of them singletons; the top ten hold roughly 3.9%. This material consisted of peripheral blood, taken on day 0 of MenACWY control vaccination. The receptors originated from an adult in good health. Both conserved end residues are part of each CDR3. The order of the fields is D gene, J gene, V gene, clone size, CDR3 DNA, CDR3 protein. The D gene is left open where the match is weak. The size entry is marked missing in some rows and otherwise reads once, few, many or a size class.

d_gene: TRBD1
j_gene: TRBJ2-1
v_gene: TRBV7-8
abundance: -
CDR3nt: TGTGCCAGCAGCCGGTCGGGACAGGGAGTCAATGAGCAGTTCTTC
CDR3aa: CASSRSGQGVNEQFF

d_gene: -
j_gene: TRBJ2-2
v_gene: TRBV5-1
abundance: -
CDR3nt: TGCGCCAGCAGCCCAGGACAGAACGCGAACACCGGGGAGCTGTTTTTT
CDR3aa: CASSPGQNANTGELFF

d_gene: TRBD1
j_gene: TRBJ2-2
v_gene: TRBV7-3
abundance: -
CDR3nt: TGTGCCAGCAGCTCGAATACAGGGGCGAACACCGGGGAGCTGTTTTTT
CDR3aa: CASSSNTGANTGELFF

d_gene: TRBD1
j_gene: TRBJ2-1
v_gene: TRBV24-1
abundance: -
CDR3nt: TGTGCCACCAGTGATCCCGCTAGAAGACAGGGCAATGAGCAGTTCTTC
CDR3aa: CATSDPARRQGNEQFF

d_gene: -
j_gene: TRBJ2-3
v_gene: TRBV11-2
abundance: -
CDR3nt: TGTGCCAGCAGCTTAGACGGGTGGACGCAGTATTTT
CDR3aa: CASSLDGWTQYF

d_gene: TRBD1
j_gene: TRBJ1-2
v_gene: TRBV2
abundance: -
CDR3nt: TGTGCCAGTGCCCCCCCCCGCTACAGGGGACCAGCGGCTAACTATGGCTACACCTTC
CDR3aa: CASAPPRYRGPAANYGYTF

d_gene: TRBD1
j_gene: TRBJ1-5
v_gene: TRBV19
abundance: -
CDR3nt: TGTGCCAGTAGTATGACGGGGCGTAGGCACCTTCCAGGACAGGGGAGCAATCAGCCCCAGCATTTT
CDR3aa: CASSMTGRRHLPGQGSNQPQHF

d_gene: -
j_gene: TRBJ2-5
v_gene: TRBV2
abundance: -
CDR3nt: TGTGCCAGCATAGCAGGGGAAGAGACCCAGTACTTC
CDR3aa: CASIAGEETQYF

d_gene: -
j_gene: TRBJ2-6
v_gene: TRBV4-1
abundance: once
CDR3nt: TGCGCCAGCAGCCCTCAAGGGCCACGCTCTGGGGCCAACGTCCTGACTTTC
CDR3aa: CASSPQGPRSGANVLTF

d_gene: -
j_gene: TRBJ2-3
v_gene: TRBV3-1/TRBV3-2
abundance: -
CDR3nt: TGTGCCAGCAGCAGCACAGATACGCAGTATTTT
CDR3aa: CASSSTDTQYF

d_gene: TRBD2
j_gene: TRBJ2-5
v_gene: TRBV24-1
abundance: -
CDR3nt: TGTGCCACCAGTGACAAGCGGGGGGGCCCCTTACAAGAGACCCAGTACTTC
CDR3aa: CATSDKRGGPLQETQYF

d_gene: -
j_gene: TRBJ2-5
v_gene: TRBV7-2
abundance: once
CDR3nt: TGTGCCAGCAGGGTGGACACCCACCAAGAGACCCAGTACTTC
CDR3aa: CASRVDTHQETQYF

d_gene: -
j_gene: TRBJ1-4
v_gene: TRBV6-6
abundance: -
CDR3nt: TGTGCCAGCAGTGATCAGAGGAAACTGTTTTTT
CDR3aa: CASSDQRKLFF

d_gene: TRBD1
j_gene: TRBJ1-4
v_gene: TRBV7-9
abundance: -
CDR3nt: TGTGCCAGCACTCCACCGGGACAGGGGCGCGAAAAACTGTTTTTT
CDR3aa: CASTPPGQGREKLFF

d_gene: -
j_gene: TRBJ2-7
v_gene: TRBV5-1
abundance: few
CDR3nt: TGCGCCAGCACACTAGACTATCCTAGCTACGAGCAGTACTTC
CDR3aa: CASTLDYPSYEQYF

d_gene: -
j_gene: TRBJ2-7
v_gene: TRBV3-1/TRBV3-2
abundance: -
CDR3nt: TGTGCCAGCAGCCAAATGGCTACGTCATCCTACGAGCAGTACTTC
CDR3aa: CASSQMATSSYEQYF

d_gene: TRBD1
j_gene: TRBJ2-5
v_gene: TRBV10-3
abundance: -
CDR3nt: TGTGCCATCAGTGAGTCTAGACAGGGCCAAGAGACCCAGTACTTC
CDR3aa: CAISESRQGQETQYF

d_gene: -
j_gene: TRBJ1-4
v_gene: TRBV11-2
abundance: -
CDR3nt: TGTGCCAGCAGCTTAGGAGGGAATCAGGGTGAAAAACTGTTTTTT
CDR3aa: CASSLGGNQGEKLFF

d_gene: TRBD1
j_gene: TRBJ1-1
v_gene: TRBV19
abundance: few
CDR3nt: TGTGCCAGTAGTAACCGGGACAGGGGGAGTACTGAAGCTTTCTTT
CDR3aa: CASSNRDRGSTEAFF

d_gene: -
j_gene: TRBJ2-2
v_gene: TRBV28
abundance: -
CDR3nt: TGTGCCAGCAGGATGAGGCAGAACACCGGGGAGCTGTTTTTT
CDR3aa: CASRMRQNTGELFF

d_gene: -
j_gene: TRBJ1-3
v_gene: TRBV4-3
abundance: -
CDR3nt: TGCGCCAGCAGCCAAGATATTAGGGCGGGAAGCTCTGGAAACACCATATATTTT
CDR3aa: CASSQDIRAGSSGNTIYF

d_gene: -
j_gene: TRBJ1-5
v_gene: TRBV6-2/TRBV6-3
abundance: -
CDR3nt: TGTGCCAGCAGTTACAGGAGGGGAGAACAGCCCCAGCATTTT
CDR3aa: CASSYRRGEQPQHF

d_gene: TRBD1
j_gene: TRBJ1-2
v_gene: TRBV28
abundance: -
CDR3nt: TGTGCCAGCAGTGATCGACAGGGGGCGCGGTATGGCTACACCTTC
CDR3aa: CASSDRQGARYGYTF

d_gene: TRBD1
j_gene: TRBJ2-1
v_gene: TRBV28
abundance: -
CDR3nt: TGTGCCAGCAGGGCAGGGGGATACAATGAGCAGTTCTTC
CDR3aa: CASRAGGYNEQFF

d_gene: -
j_gene: TRBJ2-5
v_gene: TRBV12-3/TRBV12-4
abundance: -
CDR3nt: TGTGCCAGCAGTTTAATGGCGCGAGAGACCCAGTACTTC
CDR3aa: CASSLMARETQYF

d_gene: TRBD1
j_gene: TRBJ2-7
v_gene: TRBV28
abundance: -
CDR3nt: TGTGCCAGCAGTTCGCCTACAGGGGTCTACGAGCAGTACTTC
CDR3aa: CASSSPTGVYEQYF

d_gene: -
j_gene: TRBJ2-5
v_gene: TRBV2
abundance: -
CDR3nt: TGTGCCAGCAATGGTTGGGAGGGGGGCCAGGAAGAGACCCAGTACTTC
CDR3aa: CASNGWEGGQEETQYF

d_gene: TRBD2
j_gene: TRBJ2-3
v_gene: TRBV7-9
abundance: -
CDR3nt: TGTGCCAGCAGCTCCGACGGGGGGGCGGCAGATACGCAGTATTTT
CDR3aa: CASSSDGGAADTQYF

d_gene: -
j_gene: TRBJ2-5
v_gene: TRBV12-3/TRBV12-4
abundance: -
CDR3nt: TGTGCCAGCAGTTTACACCAAGAGACCCAGTACTTC
CDR3aa: CASSLHQETQYF

d_gene: -
j_gene: TRBJ2-7
v_gene: TRBV7-2
abundance: once
CDR3nt: TGTGCCAGCAGCTTAGGCGGACCCTACGAGCAGTACTTC
CDR3aa: CASSLGGPYEQYF

d_gene: TRBD1
j_gene: TRBJ1-5
v_gene: TRBV2
abundance: -
CDR3nt: TGTGCCAGCAGTGGGCATGGGACAGGGAATCAGCCCCAGCATTTT
CDR3aa: CASSGHGTGNQPQHF

d_gene: -
j_gene: TRBJ1-4
v_gene: TRBV5-1
abundance: few
CDR3nt: TGCGCCAGCAGCTTGGAGGGGCTGGGGAATGAAAAACTGTTTTTT
CDR3aa: CASSLEGLGNEKLFF

d_gene: -
j_gene: TRBJ1-5
v_gene: TRBV30
abundance: -
CDR3nt: TGTGCCTGGAGTGATGAGTTTCTTAATCAGCCCCAGCATTTT
CDR3aa: CAWSDEFLNQPQHF

d_gene: -
j_gene: TRBJ1-1
v_gene: TRBV2
abundance: once
CDR3nt: TGTGCCAGCAGTGAGGAGACCACACAAGGGTCCACTGAAGCTTTCTTT
CDR3aa: CASSEETTQGSTEAFF

d_gene: -
j_gene: TRBJ2-5
v_gene: TRBV19
abundance: -
CDR3nt: TGTGCCAGTAGCCGGATGTCGGAGACCCAGTACTTC
CDR3aa: CASSRMSETQYF

d_gene: -
j_gene: TRBJ1-2
v_gene: TRBV5-6
abundance: -
CDR3nt: TGTGCCAGCAGCTTGGGGGTCGGCTACACCTTC
CDR3aa: CASSLGVGYTF

d_gene: TRBD1
j_gene: TRBJ1-2
v_gene: TRBV15
abundance: -
CDR3nt: TGTGCCACCAGCAGAGAGGGACAGAAGGATGACTACACCTTC
CDR3aa: CATSREGQKDDYTF

d_gene: -
j_gene: TRBJ1-4
v_gene: TRBV4-3
abundance: once
CDR3nt: TGCGCCAGCAGCCAGGGTCCGGGACTAACTAATGAAAAACTGTTTTTT
CDR3aa: CASSQGPGLTNEKLFF

d_gene: -
j_gene: TRBJ1-2
v_gene: TRBV7-9
abundance: few
CDR3nt: TGTGCCAGCAGCTTATTGCAAGTAGGGATCTCTGGCTACACCTTC
CDR3aa: CASSLLQVGISGYTF

d_gene: -
j_gene: TRBJ2-7
v_gene: TRBV5-1
abundance: -
CDR3nt: TGCGCCAGTGGGTCTGGGGGCGGGGACCGCTACGAGCAGTACTTC
CDR3aa: CASGSGGGDRYEQYF

d_gene: TRBD1
j_gene: TRBJ1-3
v_gene: TRBV18
abundance: -
CDR3nt: TGTGCCAGCTCACCACCGAGGACAGGGGTAGGAAACACCATATATTTT
CDR3aa: CASSPPRTGVGNTIYF

d_gene: -
j_gene: TRBJ1-1
v_gene: TRBV19
abundance: -
CDR3nt: TGTGCCAGTAGTCCCGGGGGGGCGAGGACTGAAGCTTTCTTT
CDR3aa: CASSPGGARTEAFF

d_gene: TRBD1
j_gene: TRBJ1-2
v_gene: TRBV7-2
abundance: -
CDR3nt: TGTGCCAGCAGCACACCGGGACAGACTTACACCTTC
CDR3aa: CASSTPGQTYTF

d_gene: TRBD1
j_gene: TRBJ1-1
v_gene: TRBV9
abundance: -
CDR3nt: TGTGCCAGCAGCGAGGGACAGGGGATGTCTGAAGCTTTCTTT
CDR3aa: CASSEGQGMSEAFF

d_gene: -
j_gene: TRBJ1-4
v_gene: TRBV2
abundance: -
CDR3nt: TGTGCCAGCATTGCTGGACAGTCTAATGAAAAACTGTTTTTT
CDR3aa: CASIAGQSNEKLFF

d_gene: -
j_gene: TRBJ1-2
v_gene: TRBV4-2
abundance: -
CDR3nt: TGTGCCAGCAGCCAAGAGTCGCGCAGGATCTCCGAAGGCTACACCTTC
CDR3aa: CASSQESRRISEGYTF

d_gene: -
j_gene: TRBJ1-1
v_gene: TRBV10-2
abundance: -
CDR3nt: TGCGCCAGTTCGGGGGGGGACTTCTCGAACACTGAAGCTTTCTTT
CDR3aa: CASSGGDFSNTEAFF

d_gene: -
j_gene: TRBJ1-1
v_gene: TRBV19
abundance: -
CDR3nt: TGTGCCAGTAGTATTGGCAGGGCAAATGAAGCTTTCTTT
CDR3aa: CASSIGRANEAFF

d_gene: TRBD2
j_gene: TRBJ2-5
v_gene: TRBV5-5
abundance: -
CDR3nt: TGTGCCAGCAGCGCCCCTGCCGGGGGGGGAGAGACCCAGTACTTC
CDR3aa: CASSAPAGGGETQYF

d_gene: -
j_gene: TRBJ1-2
v_gene: TRBV6-5
abundance: once
CDR3nt: TGTGCCAGCAGTCCACTTTCGCGGGGGTATGGCTACACCTTC
CDR3aa: CASSPLSRGYGYTF

d_gene: -
j_gene: TRBJ2-1
v_gene: TRBV4-3
abundance: -
CDR3nt: TGCGCCAGCAGCCAAGATCGACGGTTCCAGGAGCAGTTCTTC
CDR3aa: CASSQDRRFQEQFF